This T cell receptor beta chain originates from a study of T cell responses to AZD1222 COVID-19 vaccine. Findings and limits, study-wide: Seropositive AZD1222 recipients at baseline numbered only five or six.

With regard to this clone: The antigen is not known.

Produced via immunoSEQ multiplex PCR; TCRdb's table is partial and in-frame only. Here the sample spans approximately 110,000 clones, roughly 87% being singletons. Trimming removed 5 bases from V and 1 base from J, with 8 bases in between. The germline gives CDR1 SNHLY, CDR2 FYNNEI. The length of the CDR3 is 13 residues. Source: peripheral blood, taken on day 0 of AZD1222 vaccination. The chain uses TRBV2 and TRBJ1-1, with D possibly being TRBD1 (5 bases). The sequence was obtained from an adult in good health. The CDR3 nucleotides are TGTGCCAGCAGTCTGGGGGGGAACACTGAAGCTTTCTTT. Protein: CASSLGGNTEAFF.